This T cell receptor beta chain came from a study of blood T cell repertoires in COVID-19. The V end was cut by 2 bases, the J end by 4 bases, with 8 bases between. CDR3 size: 13 residues. Germline-derived CDR1 and CDR2 are LGHDT and YNNKEL (reference sequence). The protocol was immunoSEQ multiplex PCR, while the TCRdb copy is restricted to in-frame clones and leaves out a portion. Of 99,000 or so clones in the sample, around 83% were seen once. This clonotype was sampled from a woman aged 55-75 years in a cohort sampled during active or convalescent COVID-19. The sequenced material came from peripheral blood. V is TRBV3-1 (or the pseudogene TRBV3-2) and J is TRBJ1-2; D remains ambiguous. As DNA, the CDR3 is TGTGCCAGCAGCCAACTCGTTCTCTATGGCTACACCTTC. This codes for CASSQLVLYGYTF.